The present entry profiles one T cell receptor (beta chain) with its context. One end of the junction varies from germline; a read error may be responsible. These data originate in a study of cytomegalovirus exposure and HLA in healthy donors. CDR1 is MNHNS and CDR2 is SASEGT in the germline V gene. The CDR3 has 15 amino acids. Primers for the PCR totalled 60 Vbeta and 13 Jbeta. Sequenced by immunoSEQ multiplex PCR; TCRdb stores in-frame clones only, minus some. Its table lists about 88,000 clones. This rearrangement joins TRBV6-1 to TRBJ1-1, with TRBD1 matching over 8 bases. The specimen was PBMCs. This TCR was sampled from a girl between 10 and 17 years old in good health and CMV-seropositive. For the CDR3, the DNA is TGTGCCAGCAGAACAGGGGGGGAGGCGGACACTGAAGATTTCTTT. This sequence encodes CASRTGGEADTEDFF.